This TCR beta chain was found in a study of graft-versus-host responses after intestinal transplantation. Study details: Every transplant recipient was induced with anti-thymocyte globulin, then maintained on tacrolimus and steroids for around 3 years.

Notes on this clone: Its antigen remains unidentified.

Trimming removed 0 bases at V and 3 bases at J, with 14 bases between. CDR3 length: 16 residues. Germline V gene sequence: CDR1 WSHSY, CDR2 SAAADI. The protocol was immunoSEQ multiplex PCR, while the TCRdb copy is restricted to in-frame clones and leaves out a portion. This sample carries about 100,000 clones, roughly 87% of them seen once, and the ten largest clones take more than 0.75%. The chain joins TRBV10-2 to TRBJ1-1; maybe TRBD1 (6 bases). The receptor was derived from a human donor who was the organ donor for an intestinal transplant. The sequencing used unstimulated CD4+ T cells sorted from spleen or lymph node cells, collected before transplant. CDR3 coding DNA: TGCGCCAGCAGTGAGTCGGGGGGGCCGGTGGACACTGAAGCTTTCTTT. Protein sequence: CASSESGGPVDTEAFF.